This T cell receptor (beta chain) originates from a study of T cell repertoires in cytomegalovirus infection. Overall study context: Recently identified HLA-C-restricted CMV epitopes were among the peptides used. It can be stated that public TCR beta signatures indicated CMV infection as well as a matching HLA type. General study results and limits: Ex vivo, HLA-C-restricted CMV-specific TCR beta clonotypes prevailed over the rest of the response. Carriage of CMV together with the relevant HLA was identifiable through cumulative public TCR beta family frequency.

As regards this clonotype: Antigen: not known.

The CDR3 loop spans 14 amino acids. V shed 7 bases, J shed 4 bases, and the junction held 4 bases outside the gene matches. CDR1 is MNHEY and CDR2 is SVGEGT in the germline V gene. MiXCR was run by TCRdb on the reads, yielding one entry per CDR3 protein. The table includes about a million distinct CDR3 sequences, around 29% detected once. The material was cultured CD8+ T cells from PBMCs, obtained from culture after CMV antigen stimulation. The source of this sequence is a human donor in good health (CMV status not recorded). Some clones in this sample may be carry-over from other donors' samples. The chain uses TRBV6-2 or TRBV6-3 and TRBJ2-1, with TRBD2 matching over 10 bases. CDR3 coding DNA: TGTGCCAGCACCGGGACTAGCGTTTACAATGAGCAGTTCTTC. Encoded protein: CASTGTSVYNEQFF.